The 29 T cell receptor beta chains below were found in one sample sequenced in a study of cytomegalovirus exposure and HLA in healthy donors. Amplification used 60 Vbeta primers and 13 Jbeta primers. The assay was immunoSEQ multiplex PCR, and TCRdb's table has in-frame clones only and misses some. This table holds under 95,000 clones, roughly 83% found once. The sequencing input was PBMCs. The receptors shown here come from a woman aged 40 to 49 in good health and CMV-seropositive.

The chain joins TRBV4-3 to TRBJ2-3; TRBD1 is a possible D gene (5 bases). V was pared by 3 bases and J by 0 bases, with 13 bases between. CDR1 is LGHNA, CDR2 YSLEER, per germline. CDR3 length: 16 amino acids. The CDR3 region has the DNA TGCGCCAGCAGCCATTTTAGGGGCGGAAGCACAGATACGCAGTATTTT. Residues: CASSHFRGGSTDTQYF.

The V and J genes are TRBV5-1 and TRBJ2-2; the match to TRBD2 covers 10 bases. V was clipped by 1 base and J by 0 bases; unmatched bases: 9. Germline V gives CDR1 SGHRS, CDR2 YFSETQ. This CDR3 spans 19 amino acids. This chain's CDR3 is CASSLFVTSGNANTGELFF. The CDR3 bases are TGCGCCAGCAGCTTGTTCGTCACTAGCGGGAACGCGAACACCGGGGAGCTGTTTTTT.

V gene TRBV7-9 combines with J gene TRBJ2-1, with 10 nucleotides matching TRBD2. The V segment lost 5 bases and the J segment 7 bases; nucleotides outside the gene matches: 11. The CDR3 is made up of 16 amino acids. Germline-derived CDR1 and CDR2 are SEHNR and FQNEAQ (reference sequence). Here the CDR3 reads CASSDPPSGSLNEQFF. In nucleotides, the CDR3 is TGTGCCAGCAGCGACCCCCCTAGCGGGAGCTTGAATGAGCAGTTCTTC.

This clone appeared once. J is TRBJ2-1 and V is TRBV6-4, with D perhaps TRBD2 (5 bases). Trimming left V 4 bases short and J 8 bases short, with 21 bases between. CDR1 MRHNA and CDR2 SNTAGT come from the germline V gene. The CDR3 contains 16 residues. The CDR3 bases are TGTGCCAGCAGTGGGGTTGGGAACCTTCCGAGGGATGAGCAGTTCTTC. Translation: CASSGVGNLPRDEQFF.

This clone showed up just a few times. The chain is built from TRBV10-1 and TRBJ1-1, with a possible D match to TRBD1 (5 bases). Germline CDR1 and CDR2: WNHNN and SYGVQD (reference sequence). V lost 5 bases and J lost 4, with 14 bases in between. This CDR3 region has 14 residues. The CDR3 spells CASSSRGKGTEAFF. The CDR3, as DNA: TGCGCCAGCAGTTCTAGGGGTAAGGGCACTGAAGCTTTCTTT.

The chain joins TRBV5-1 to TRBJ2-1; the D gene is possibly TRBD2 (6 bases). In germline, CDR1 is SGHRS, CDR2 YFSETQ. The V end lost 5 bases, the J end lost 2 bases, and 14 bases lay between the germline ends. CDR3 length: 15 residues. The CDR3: CASSFSGEAYNEQFF. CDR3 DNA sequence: TGCGCCAGCAGTTTTAGCGGTGAAGCCTACAATGAGCAGTTCTTC.

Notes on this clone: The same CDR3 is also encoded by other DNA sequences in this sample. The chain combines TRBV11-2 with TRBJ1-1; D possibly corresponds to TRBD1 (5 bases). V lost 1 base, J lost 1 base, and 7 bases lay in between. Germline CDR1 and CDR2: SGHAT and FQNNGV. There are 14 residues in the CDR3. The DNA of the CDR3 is TGTGCCAGCAGCTTAGGGCAGGGGAACACTGAAGCTTTCTTT. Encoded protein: CASSLGQGNTEAFF.

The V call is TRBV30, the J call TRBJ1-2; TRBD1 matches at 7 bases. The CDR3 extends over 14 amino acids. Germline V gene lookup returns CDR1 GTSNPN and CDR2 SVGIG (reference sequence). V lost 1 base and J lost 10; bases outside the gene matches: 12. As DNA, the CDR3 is TGTGCCTGGAGTGACGATCTGACAGGGTCCGACTACACCTTC. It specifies CAWSDDLTGSDYTF. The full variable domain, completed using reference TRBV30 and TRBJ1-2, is SQTIHQWPATLVQPVGSPLSLECTVEGTSNPNLYWYRQAAGRGLQLLFYSVGIGQISSEVPQNLSASRPQDRQFILSSKKLLLSDSGFYLCAWSDDLTGSDYTFGSGTRLTVV.

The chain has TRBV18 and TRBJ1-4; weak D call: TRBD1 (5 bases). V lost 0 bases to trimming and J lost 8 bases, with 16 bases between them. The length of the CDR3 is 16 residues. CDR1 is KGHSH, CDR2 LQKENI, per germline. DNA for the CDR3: TGTGCCAGCTCACCACCTAGGCCAGGGATGAAAGAAAAACTGTTTTTT. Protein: CASSPPRPGMKEKLFF.

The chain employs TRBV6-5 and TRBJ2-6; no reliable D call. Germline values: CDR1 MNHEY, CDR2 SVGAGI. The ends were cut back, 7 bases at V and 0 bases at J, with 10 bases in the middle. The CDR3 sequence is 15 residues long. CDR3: CASTRSNSGANVLTF. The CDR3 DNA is TGTGCCAGCACGCGGAGTAACTCTGGGGCCAACGTCCTGACTTTC.

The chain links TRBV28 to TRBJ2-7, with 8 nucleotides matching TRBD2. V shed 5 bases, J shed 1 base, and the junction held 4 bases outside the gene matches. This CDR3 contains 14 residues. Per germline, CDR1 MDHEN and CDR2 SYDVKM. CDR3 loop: CASSPGGGSYEQYF. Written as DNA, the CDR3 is TGTGCCAGCAGTCCCGGCGGGGGGTCCTACGAGCAGTACTTC.

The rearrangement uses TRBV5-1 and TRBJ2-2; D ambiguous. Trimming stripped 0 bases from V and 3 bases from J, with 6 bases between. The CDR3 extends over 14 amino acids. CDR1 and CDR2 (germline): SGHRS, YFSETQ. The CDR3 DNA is TGCGCCAGCAGCTTGGTCACAGACACCGGGGAGCTGTTTTTT. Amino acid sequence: CASSLVTDTGELFF.

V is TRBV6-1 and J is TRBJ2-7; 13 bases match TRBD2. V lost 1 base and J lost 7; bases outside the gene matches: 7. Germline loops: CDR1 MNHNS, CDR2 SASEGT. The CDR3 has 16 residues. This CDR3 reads CASSEGTSGGYGEQYF. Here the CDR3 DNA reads TGTGCCAGCAGTGAAGGGACTAGCGGGGGATACGGGGAGCAGTACTTC.

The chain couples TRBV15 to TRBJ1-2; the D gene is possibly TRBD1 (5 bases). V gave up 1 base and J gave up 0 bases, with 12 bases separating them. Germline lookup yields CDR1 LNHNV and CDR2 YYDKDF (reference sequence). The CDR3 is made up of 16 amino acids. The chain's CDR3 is CATSRGRGTPNYGYTF. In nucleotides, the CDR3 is TGTGCCACCAGCAGAGGGAGGGGAACTCCTAACTATGGCTACACCTTC.

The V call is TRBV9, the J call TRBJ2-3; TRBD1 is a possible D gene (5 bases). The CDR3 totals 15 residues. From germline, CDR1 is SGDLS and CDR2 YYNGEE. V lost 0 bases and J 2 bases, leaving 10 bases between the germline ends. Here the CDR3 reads CASSVEAGSTDTQYF. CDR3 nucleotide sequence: TGTGCCAGCAGCGTAGAGGCAGGGTCCACAGATACGCAGTATTTT.

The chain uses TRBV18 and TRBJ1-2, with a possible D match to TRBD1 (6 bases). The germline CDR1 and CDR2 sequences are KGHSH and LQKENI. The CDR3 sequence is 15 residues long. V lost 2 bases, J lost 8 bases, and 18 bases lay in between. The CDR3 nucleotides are TGTGCCAGCTCACCAGAGGTCACAGGGTCGGGCGGCTACACCTTC. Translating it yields CASSPEVTGSGGYTF.

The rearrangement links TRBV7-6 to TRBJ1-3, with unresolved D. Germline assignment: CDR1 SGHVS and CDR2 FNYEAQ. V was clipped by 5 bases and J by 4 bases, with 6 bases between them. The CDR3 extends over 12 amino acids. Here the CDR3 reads CASSPSGNTIYF. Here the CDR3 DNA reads TGTGCCAGCAGCCCGTCCGGAAACACCATATATTTT.

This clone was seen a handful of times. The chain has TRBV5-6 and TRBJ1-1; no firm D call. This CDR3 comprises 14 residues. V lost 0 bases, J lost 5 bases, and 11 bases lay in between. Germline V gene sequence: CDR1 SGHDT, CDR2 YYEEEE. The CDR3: CASSLAAGFTEAFF. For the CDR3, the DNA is TGTGCCAGCAGCTTGGCGGCGGGGTTTACTGAAGCTTTCTTT.

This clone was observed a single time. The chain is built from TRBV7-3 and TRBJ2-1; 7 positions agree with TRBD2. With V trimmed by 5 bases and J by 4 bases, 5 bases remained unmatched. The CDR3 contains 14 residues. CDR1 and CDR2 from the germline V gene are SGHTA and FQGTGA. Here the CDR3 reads CASSPSSGYNEQFF. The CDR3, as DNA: TGTGCCAGCAGCCCTTCTAGCGGTTACAATGAGCAGTTCTTC.

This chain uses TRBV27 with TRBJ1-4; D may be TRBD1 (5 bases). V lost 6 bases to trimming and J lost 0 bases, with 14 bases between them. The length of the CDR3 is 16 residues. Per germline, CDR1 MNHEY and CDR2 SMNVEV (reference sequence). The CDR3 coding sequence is TGTGCCAGCAGAAAGGAGGGGCACCCAACTAATGAAAAACTGTTTTTT. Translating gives CASRKEGHPTNEKLFF.

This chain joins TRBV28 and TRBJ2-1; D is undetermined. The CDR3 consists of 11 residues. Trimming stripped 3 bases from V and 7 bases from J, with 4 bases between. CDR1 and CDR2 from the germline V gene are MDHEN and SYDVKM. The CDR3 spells CASSLRNEQFF. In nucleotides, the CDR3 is TGTGCCAGCAGTTTGAGAAATGAGCAGTTCTTC.

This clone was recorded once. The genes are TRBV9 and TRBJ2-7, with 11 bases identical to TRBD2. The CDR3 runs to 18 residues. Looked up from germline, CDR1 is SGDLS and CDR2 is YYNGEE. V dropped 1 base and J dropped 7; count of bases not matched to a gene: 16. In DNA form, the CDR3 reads TGTGCCAGCAGCGTAATTACTAGCGGGAGAGGTTGGGAGGGTGAGCAGTACTTC. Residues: CASSVITSGRGWEGEQYF.

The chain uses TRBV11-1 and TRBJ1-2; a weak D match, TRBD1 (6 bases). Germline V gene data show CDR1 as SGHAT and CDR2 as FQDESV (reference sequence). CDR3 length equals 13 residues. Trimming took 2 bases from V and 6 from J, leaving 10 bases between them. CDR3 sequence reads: CASSLIQGHGYTF. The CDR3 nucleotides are TGTGCCAGCAGCTTAATACAGGGACATGGCTACACCTTC.

Here the CDR3 reads CASSQVASGRAGNEQFF. DNA for the CDR3: TGCGCCAGCAGCCAAGTGGCTAGCGGGAGGGCCGGAAATGAGCAGTTCTTC. This sequence joins TRBV4-3 and TRBJ2-1; 12 nucleotides agree with TRBD2. Germline V lookup: CDR1 LGHNA, CDR2 YSLEER. The trim removed 1 base at V and 7 bases at J, leaving 8 bases unmatched. This CDR3 has 17 amino acids.

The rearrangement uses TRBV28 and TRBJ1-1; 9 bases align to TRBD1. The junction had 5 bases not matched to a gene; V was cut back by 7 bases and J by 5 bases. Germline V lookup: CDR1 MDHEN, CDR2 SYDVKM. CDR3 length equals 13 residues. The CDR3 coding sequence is TGTGCCAGCAATAACAGGGGGCAGACTGAAGCTTTCTTT. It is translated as CASNNRGQTEAFF.

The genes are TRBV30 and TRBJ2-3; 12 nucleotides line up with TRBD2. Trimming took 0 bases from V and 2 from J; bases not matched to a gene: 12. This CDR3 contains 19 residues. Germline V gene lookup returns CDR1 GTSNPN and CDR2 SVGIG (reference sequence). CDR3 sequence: CAWSVSRTSGGSFTDTQYF. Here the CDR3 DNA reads TGTGCCTGGAGTGTATCGCGCACTAGCGGGGGGTCTTTCACAGATACGCAGTATTTT.

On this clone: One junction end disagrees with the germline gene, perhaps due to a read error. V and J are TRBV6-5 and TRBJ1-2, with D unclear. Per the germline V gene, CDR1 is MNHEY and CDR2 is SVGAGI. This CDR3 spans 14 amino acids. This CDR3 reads CASSSAGANYDYTF. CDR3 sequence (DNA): TGTGCCAGCAGTTCGGCGGGAGCTAACTATGACTACACCTTC.

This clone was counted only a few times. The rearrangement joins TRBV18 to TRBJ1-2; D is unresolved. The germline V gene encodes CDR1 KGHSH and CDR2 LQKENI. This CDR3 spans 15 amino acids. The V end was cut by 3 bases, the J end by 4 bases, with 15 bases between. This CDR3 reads CASSPEVQTIYGYTF. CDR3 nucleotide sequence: TGTGCCAGCTCACCGGAGGTACAGACTATCTATGGCTACACCTTC.

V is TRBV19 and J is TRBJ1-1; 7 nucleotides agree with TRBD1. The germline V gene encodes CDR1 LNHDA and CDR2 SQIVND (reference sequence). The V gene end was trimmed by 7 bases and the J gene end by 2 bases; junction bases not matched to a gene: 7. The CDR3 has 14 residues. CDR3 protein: CASNYGTVNTEAFF. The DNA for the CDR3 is TGTGCCAGTAACTACGGGACAGTTAACACTGAAGCTTTCTTT.